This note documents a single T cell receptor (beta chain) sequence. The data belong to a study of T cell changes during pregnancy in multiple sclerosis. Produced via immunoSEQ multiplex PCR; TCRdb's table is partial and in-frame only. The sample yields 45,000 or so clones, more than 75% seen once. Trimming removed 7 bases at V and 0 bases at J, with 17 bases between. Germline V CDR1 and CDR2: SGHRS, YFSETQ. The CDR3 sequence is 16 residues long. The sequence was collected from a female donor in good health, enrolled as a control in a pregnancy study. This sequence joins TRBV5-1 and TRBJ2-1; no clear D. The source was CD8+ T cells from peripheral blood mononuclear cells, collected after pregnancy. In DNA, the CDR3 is TGCGCCAGCGCCGAAAAGAAATTCGGCTCCTACAATGAGCAGTTCTTC. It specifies CASAEKKFGSYNEQFF.